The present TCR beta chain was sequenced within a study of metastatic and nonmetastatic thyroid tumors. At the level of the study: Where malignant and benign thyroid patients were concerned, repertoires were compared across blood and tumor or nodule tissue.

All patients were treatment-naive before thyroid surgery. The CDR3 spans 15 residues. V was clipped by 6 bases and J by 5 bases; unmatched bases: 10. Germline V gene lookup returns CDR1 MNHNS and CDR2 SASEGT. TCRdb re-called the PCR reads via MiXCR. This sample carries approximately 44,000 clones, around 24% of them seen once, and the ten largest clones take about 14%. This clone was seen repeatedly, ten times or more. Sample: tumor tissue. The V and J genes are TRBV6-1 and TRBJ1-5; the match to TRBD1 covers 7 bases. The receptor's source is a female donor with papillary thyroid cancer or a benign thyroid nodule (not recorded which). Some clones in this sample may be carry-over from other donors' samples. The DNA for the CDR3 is TGTGCCAGCAGCCCCGGGACAGTTATTGATCAGCCCCAGCATTTT. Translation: CASSPGTVIDQPQHF.